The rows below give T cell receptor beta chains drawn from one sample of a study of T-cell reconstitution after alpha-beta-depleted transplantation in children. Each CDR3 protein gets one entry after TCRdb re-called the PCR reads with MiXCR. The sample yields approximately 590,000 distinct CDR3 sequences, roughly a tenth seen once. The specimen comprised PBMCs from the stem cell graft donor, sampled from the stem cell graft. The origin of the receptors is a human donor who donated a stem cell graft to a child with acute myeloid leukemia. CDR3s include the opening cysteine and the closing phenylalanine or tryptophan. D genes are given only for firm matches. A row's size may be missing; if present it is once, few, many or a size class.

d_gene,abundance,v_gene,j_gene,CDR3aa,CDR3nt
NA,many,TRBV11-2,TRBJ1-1,CASSASDTEAFF,TGTGCCAGCAGCGCTAGCGACACTGAAGCTTTCTTT
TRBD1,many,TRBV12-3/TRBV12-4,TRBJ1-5,CASSLRTGGNQPQHF,TGTGCCAGCAGTTTAAGGACAGGGGGCAATCAGCCCCAGCATTTT
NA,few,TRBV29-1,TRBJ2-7,CSVRVTGYEQYF,TGCAGCGTCCGGGTTACGGGCTACGAGCAGTACTTC
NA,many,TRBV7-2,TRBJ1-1,CASSRQITGNTEAFF,TGTGCCAGCAGCAGACAAATCACGGGGAACACTGAAGCTTTCTTT
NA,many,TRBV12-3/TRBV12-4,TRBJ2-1,CASIDERPYNEQFF,TGTGCCAGCATAGACGAACGTCCCTACAATGAGCAGTTCTTC
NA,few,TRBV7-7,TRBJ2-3,CASSPGLLLGGQYF,TGTGCTAGCAGCCCCGGACTCCTCCTAGGAGGGCAGTATTTT
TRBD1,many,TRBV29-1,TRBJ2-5,CSVADRGLRLTQYF,TGCAGCGTAGCGGACAGGGGGCTACGCTTGACCCAGTACTTC
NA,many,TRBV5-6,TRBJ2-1,CASSPGQRTLRSSYNEQFF,TGTGCCAGCAGTCCAGGACAGAGGACGTTAAGGAGCTCCTACAATGAGCAGTTCTTC
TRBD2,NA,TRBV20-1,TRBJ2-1,CSARLAGGPTGEQFF,TGCAGTGCTAGACTAGCGGGAGGGCCGACTGGTGAGCAGTTCTTC
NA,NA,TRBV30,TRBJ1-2,CAWSPQTVYYGYTF,TGTGCCTGGAGTCCCCAGACAGTTTACTATGGCTACACCTTC
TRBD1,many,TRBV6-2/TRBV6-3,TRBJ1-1,CASRDRGFLGTEAFF,TGTGCCAGCAGGGACAGGGGCTTTCTGGGCACTGAAGCTTTCTTT
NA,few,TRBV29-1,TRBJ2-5,CSGAPPKETQYF,TGCAGCGGCGCACCCCCAAAAGAGACCCAGTACTTC
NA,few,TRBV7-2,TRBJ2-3,CASSRDNRADTQYF,TGTGCCAGCAGCCGAGACAACAGAGCAGATACGCAGTATTTT
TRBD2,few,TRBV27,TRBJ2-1,CASSFPAGVEQFF,TGTGCCAGCAGTTTCCCCGCGGGAGTAGAGCAGTTCTTC
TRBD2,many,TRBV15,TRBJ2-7,CATSRTSGESYEQYF,TGTGCCACCAGCAGGACTAGCGGGGAGTCCTACGAGCAGTACTTC
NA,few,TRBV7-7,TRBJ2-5,CASSASGPNPGETQYF,TGTGCTAGCAGCGCCTCCGGGCCCAACCCCGGAGAGACCCAGTACTTC
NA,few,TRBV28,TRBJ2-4,CASSPGTKVGGNIQYF,TGTGCCAGCAGTCCAGGGACCAAGGTCGGAGGAAACATTCAGTACTTC
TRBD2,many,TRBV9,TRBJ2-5,CASSASGSRAETQYF,TGTGCCAGCAGCGCTAGCGGGAGTAGGGCGGAGACCCAGTACTTC
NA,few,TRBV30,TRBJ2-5,CAWIQMGTQYF,TGTGCCTGGATTCAAATGGGGACCCAGTACTTC
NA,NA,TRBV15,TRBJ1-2,CATSRVGGLDGYTF,TGTGCCACCAGCAGAGTCGGGGGGCTCGATGGCTACACCTTC
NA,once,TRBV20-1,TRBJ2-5,CSARGGLGLKPYF,TGCAGTGCTAGGGGGGGCCTTGGGCTTAAACCGTACTTC
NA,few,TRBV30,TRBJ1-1,CAWSVGSVEAFF,TGTGCCTGGAGTGTAGGGTCAGTTGAAGCTTTCTTT
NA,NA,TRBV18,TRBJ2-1,CASSPGKSWANEQFF,TGTGCCAGCTCACCCGGCAAAAGCTGGGCGAATGAGCAGTTCTTC
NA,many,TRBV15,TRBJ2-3,CATSRAGGQYTQYF,TGTGCCACCAGCAGAGCGGGGGGCCAATATACGCAGTATTTT
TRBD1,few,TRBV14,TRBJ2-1,CASSQVLGGTGAYNEQFF,TGTGCCAGCAGCCAAGTACTCGGAGGGACAGGGGCTTACAATGAGCAGTTCTTC
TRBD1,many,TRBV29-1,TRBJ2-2,CSAGTGTNTGELFF,TGCAGCGCTGGGACAGGGACCAACACCGGGGAGCTGTTTTTT
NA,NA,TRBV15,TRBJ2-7,CATSPAGLTYEQYF,TGTGCCACCAGCCCAGCGGGTTTAACCTACGAGCAGTACTTC